These T cell receptor beta chains were read from a single sample in a study of cytomegalovirus exposure and HLA in healthy donors. Sequencing was performed with immunoSEQ multiplex PCR; in TCRdb, only in-frame clones are kept and a portion is missing. Of approximately 120,000 clones listed, 75% to 90% are singletons. The sequencing sample was made of PBMCs. The receptors here all came from a woman younger than 35 in good health and CMV-seronegative. The CDR3 runs from the conserved cysteine through the conserved F or W. Each record gives: D gene, J gene, V gene, clone size, CDR3 protein, CDR3 DNA. The D gene is left open where the match is weak. A row's size may be missing; if present it is once, few, many or a size class.

D: TRBD1; J: TRBJ2-7; V: TRBV4-1; size: .; CDR3: CASSQNGPGGDWYEQYF; DNA: TGCGCCAGCAGCCAGAACGGCCCAGGGGGCGACTGGTACGAGCAGTACTTC
D: TRBD2; J: TRBJ2-3; V: TRBV5-1; size: .; CDR3: CASSVTSGATTDTQYF; DNA: TGCGCCAGCAGCGTAACTAGCGGAGCGACCACAGATACGCAGTATTTT
D: .; J: TRBJ2-7; V: TRBV12-5; size: .; CDR3: CASPPADSKNYEQYF; DNA: TGTGCTAGCCCCCCAGCGGACAGCAAGAACTACGAGCAGTACTTC
D: .; J: TRBJ2-1; V: TRBV15; size: .; CDR3: CATSYNTGDEQFF; DNA: TGTGCCACCAGCTATAACACGGGAGATGAGCAGTTCTTC
D: TRBD2; J: TRBJ2-5; V: TRBV7-8; size: .; CDR3: CASRGTGTSGDQETQYF; DNA: TGTGCCAGCAGGGGGACCGGGACTAGCGGGGACCAAGAGACCCAGTACTTC
D: .; J: TRBJ1-5; V: TRBV28; size: .; CDR3: CASSQTRLVNQPQHF; DNA: TGTGCCAGCAGCCAAACACGGCTAGTCAATCAGCCCCAGCATTTT
D: .; J: TRBJ2-4; V: TRBV6-6; size: once; CDR3: CASSYSRIAKNIQYF; DNA: TGTGCCAGCAGTTACTCGCGGATAGCCAAAAACATTCAGTACTTC
D: TRBD1; J: TRBJ2-2; V: TRBV28; size: .; CDR3: CASRQDRDTGELFF; DNA: TGTGCCAGCAGGCAAGACAGGGACACCGGGGAGCTGTTTTTT
D: .; J: TRBJ2-1; V: TRBV2; size: .; CDR3: CASTETVGDEQFF; DNA: TGTGCCAGCACAGAGACGGTAGGGGATGAGCAGTTCTTC
D: .; J: TRBJ1-1; V: TRBV5-1; size: .; CDR3: CASSLAGRGARDTEAFF; DNA: TGCGCCAGCAGCTTGGCGGGCAGGGGAGCCCGAGACACTGAAGCTTTCTTT
D: TRBD1; J: TRBJ1-1; V: TRBV6-6; size: .; CDR3: CASSYSRQGGEAFF; DNA: TGTGCCAGCAGTTACTCGAGACAGGGGGGAGAAGCTTTCTTT
D: TRBD2; J: TRBJ2-3; V: TRBV9; size: .; CDR3: CASSVAGGPDTQYF; DNA: TGTGCCAGCAGCGTTGCGGGAGGGCCGGATACGCAGTATTTT
D: .; J: TRBJ1-1; V: TRBV6-5; size: .; CDR3: CASSSAGASAEAFF; DNA: TGTGCCAGCAGTTCCGCGGGGGCGTCCGCTGAAGCTTTCTTT
D: TRBD1; J: TRBJ2-2; V: TRBV2; size: .; CDR3: CASSADRGWGGELFF; DNA: TGTGCCAGCAGTGCCGACAGGGGGTGGGGCGGGGAGCTGTTTTTT
D: .; J: TRBJ1-2; V: TRBV29-1; size: .; CDR3: CSIWSGDYGYTF; DNA: TGCAGCATTTGGTCCGGTGACTATGGCTACACCTTC
D: .; J: TRBJ2-3; V: TRBV6-4; size: .; CDR3: CASSDAGFGGDTQYF; DNA: TGTGCCAGCAGTGACGCAGGGTTCGGGGGAGATACGCAGTATTTT
D: TRBD1; J: TRBJ1-3; V: TRBV6-5; size: .; CDR3: CASSQTGDGNTIYF; DNA: TGTGCCAGCAGCCAGACAGGGGATGGAAACACCATATATTTT
D: .; J: TRBJ2-7; V: TRBV19; size: .; CDR3: CASSLTAAYEQYF; DNA: TGTGCCAGCTCCCTTACAGCGGCCTACGAGCAGTACTTC
D: TRBD2; J: TRBJ2-1; V: TRBV5-1; size: .; CDR3: CASSTGTSGGAEQFF; DNA: TGCGCCAGCAGCACAGGGACTAGCGGGGGGGCTGAGCAGTTCTTC
D: .; J: TRBJ2-7; V: TRBV6-6; size: few; CDR3: CASCKSHGAAGEQYF; DNA: TGTGCCAGCTGCAAGTCCCATGGGGCCGCGGGGGAGCAGTACTTC
D: TRBD1; J: TRBJ1-3; V: TRBV28; size: .; CDR3: CASSNPGGTGNTIYF; DNA: TGTGCCAGCAGTAACCCAGGGGGAACTGGAAACACCATATATTTT
D: TRBD1; J: TRBJ1-5; V: TRBV2; size: .; CDR3: CASSEGLGGDQPQHF; DNA: TGTGCCAGCAGTGAAGGACTAGGGGGCGATCAGCCCCAGCATTTT
D: .; J: TRBJ1-2; V: TRBV7-9; size: .; CDR3: CASSLAGNYGYTF; DNA: TGTGCCAGCAGCTTAGCCGGTAACTATGGCTACACCTTC
D: .; J: TRBJ1-5; V: TRBV7-8; size: .; CDR3: CASSLGQADNQPQHF; DNA: TGTGCCAGCAGCTTAGGACAGGCTGACAATCAGCCCCAGCATTTT
D: TRBD2; J: TRBJ2-5; V: TRBV19; size: .; CDR3: CASTSRTSGYETQYF; DNA: TGTGCCAGTACCTCTCGGACTAGCGGGTATGAGACCCAGTACTTC
D: TRBD1; J: TRBJ1-5; V: TRBV7-9; size: few; CDR3: CASSGTGGRQPQHF; DNA: TGTGCCAGCAGCGGTACAGGGGGAAGACAGCCCCAGCATTTT
D: TRBD1; J: TRBJ1-2; V: TRBV19; size: .; CDR3: CASGQGYGYTF; DNA: TGTGCCAGCGGACAGGGTTATGGCTACACCTTC
D: TRBD2; J: TRBJ2-3; V: TRBV6-5; size: .; CDR3: CASSYSGAGVADTQYF; DNA: TGTGCCAGCAGTTACTCGGGAGCGGGAGTCGCAGATACGCAGTATTTT
D: .; J: TRBJ2-2; V: TRBV28; size: .; CDR3: CATKSGIGELFF; DNA: TGTGCCACTAAATCGGGGATCGGGGAGCTGTTTTTT
D: .; J: TRBJ2-3; V: TRBV19; size: .; CDR3: CASSGGTGWPGDTQYF; DNA: TGTGCCAGTAGTGGAGGGACTGGGTGGCCGGGGGATACGCAGTATTTT
D: TRBD1; J: TRBJ2-7; V: TRBV28; size: once; CDR3: CASRGTGTGEYEQYF; DNA: TGTGCCAGCAGGGGGACCGGGACAGGGGAATACGAGCAGTACTTC
D: .; J: TRBJ1-2; V: TRBV27; size: .; CDR3: CASSLAGPNYGYTF; DNA: TGTGCCAGCAGTTTAGCGGGGCCTAACTATGGCTACACCTTC
D: TRBD1; J: TRBJ2-2; V: TRBV5-1; size: .; CDR3: CASSTTGHTGELFF; DNA: TGCGCCAGCAGCACGACAGGGCACACCGGGGAGCTGTTTTTT
D: TRBD2; J: TRBJ2-3; V: TRBV10-3; size: .; CDR3: CAIRDLAGESDTQYF; DNA: TGTGCCATCAGAGACCTAGCGGGAGAATCAGATACGCAGTATTTT
D: .; J: TRBJ2-5; V: TRBV2; size: .; CDR3: CASSEAQGEWETQYF; DNA: TGTGCCAGCAGTGAAGCGCAAGGGGAATGGGAGACCCAGTACTTC
D: .; J: TRBJ2-2; V: TRBV6-1; size: few; CDR3: CASSGRRPGGELFF; DNA: TGTGCCAGCAGTGGCCGGCGACCGGGCGGGGAGCTGTTTTTT
D: TRBD2; J: TRBJ2-5; V: TRBV18; size: .; CDR3: CASSPLAGGQETQYF; DNA: TGTGCCAGCTCACCCCTAGCGGGGGGCCAAGAGACCCAGTACTTC
D: .; J: TRBJ2-1; V: TRBV18; size: .; CDR3: CASSPAGSPDNEQFF; DNA: TGTGCCAGCTCACCAGCCGGGAGCCCTGACAATGAGCAGTTCTTC
D: TRBD2; J: TRBJ2-3; V: TRBV25-1; size: .; CDR3: CASSDGLAGGTDTQYF; DNA: TGTGCCAGCAGTGACGGACTAGCGGGGGGCACAGATACGCAGTATTTT
D: TRBD2; J: TRBJ2-5; V: TRBV27; size: once; CDR3: CASAIQLAGQETQYF; DNA: TGTGCCAGCGCAATTCAACTAGCGGGCCAAGAGACCCAGTACTTC
D: .; J: TRBJ2-2; V: TRBV29-1; size: .; CDR3: CSAKAQGRTVNTGELFF; DNA: TGCAGCGCCAAAGCCCAGGGAAGGACGGTTAACACCGGGGAGCTGTTTTTT
D: TRBD2; J: TRBJ2-2; V: TRBV10-2; size: .; CDR3: CATKTSGHTGELFF; DNA: TGCGCCACCAAGACTAGCGGACACACCGGGGAGCTGTTTTTT
D: .; J: TRBJ2-7; V: TRBV10-3; size: .; CDR3: CAISDTYEQYF; DNA: TGTGCCATCAGTGATACCTACGAGCAGTACTTC
D: TRBD1; J: TRBJ2-5; V: TRBV12-5; size: .; CDR3: CASGFGRGLGVETQYF; DNA: TGTGCTAGTGGTTTTGGTAGGGGGCTGGGGGTGGAGACCCAGTACTTC
D: .; J: TRBJ2-7; V: TRBV28; size: .; CDR3: CASSPSGYEQYF; DNA: TGTGCCAGCAGCCCTTCGGGGTACGAGCAGTACTTC
D: .; J: TRBJ2-1; V: TRBV29-1; size: .; CDR3: CSVEDQRGGTHHYNEQFF; DNA: TGCAGCGTTGAAGATCAAAGGGGGGGGACACACCACTACAATGAGCAGTTCTTC
D: .; J: TRBJ1-5; V: TRBV5-6; size: .; CDR3: CASRVFYSNQPQHF; DNA: TGTGCCAGCAGGGTTTTCTATAGCAATCAGCCCCAGCATTTT
D: TRBD2; J: TRBJ2-1; V: TRBV18; size: .; CDR3: CASKLAGLDEQFF; DNA: TGTGCCAGCAAACTAGCGGGACTGGATGAGCAGTTCTTC
D: TRBD1; J: TRBJ1-1; V: TRBV29-1; size: .; CDR3: CSASDRAITEAFF; DNA: TGCAGCGCCTCCGACAGGGCGATCACTGAAGCTTTCTTT